The 31 T cell receptor beta chains listed next were all sequenced from one sample in a study of CD8 T cells in ankylosing spondylitis. Study-wide results and limits: It appeared that ankylosing spondylitis blood was characterized by a TCR beta motif of eight highly homologous variants.

From the 5' RACE reads, TCRdb called clonotypes with MiXCR, one entry per CDR3 protein. The sample carries some 800,000 distinct CDR3 sequences, approximately 10% recorded once. These TCRs' antigens remain unknown. The sequenced sample consisted of blood, either unsorted or a sorted T cell fraction (not recorded which). The receptors stem from a male donor with ankylosing spondylitis.

The sample holds a few counts of this clonotype. CDR3 loop: CASSLEGVRYTEAFF. CDR3 sequence (DNA): TGCGCCAGCAGCTTGGAAGGGGTGAGGTACACTGAAGCTTTCTTT. This chain connects TRBV5-1 to TRBJ1-1, with TRBD1 as a possible D gene (5 bases). There are 15 residues in the CDR3. CDR1 SGHRS and CDR2 YFSETQ come from the germline V gene. Deletions cut 0 bases from V and 3 bases from J, with 12 bases between. Together with reference TRBV5-1 and TRBJ1-1, the CDR3 gives the full variable domain: KAGVTQTPRYLIKTRGQQVTLSCSPISGHRSVSWYQQTPGQGLQFLFEYFSETQRNKGNFPGRFSGRQFSNSRSEMNVSTLELGDSALYLCASSLEGVRYTEAFFGQGTRLTVV.

This clonotype was counted between two and nine times. The chain uses TRBV6-2 or TRBV6-3 and TRBJ1-2, with D hard to call. V lost 0 bases, J lost 1 base, and 6 bases lay in between. This CDR3 spans 14 amino acids. Germline values: CDR1 MNHEY, CDR2 SVGEGT. CDR3 region: CASSYSAFNYGYTF. DNA for the CDR3: TGTGCCAGCAGTTACTCGGCCTTTAACTATGGCTACACCTTC.

The chain carries TRBV4-3 and TRBJ2-6, with D hard to call. The CDR3 runs to 17 residues. V was cut by 5 bases and J by 0 bases, with 14 bases left in between. Germline CDR1 is LGHNA and CDR2 is YSLEER. The CDR3 nucleotides read TGCGCCAGCAGCAGACCGGTCACGGACTCTGGGGCCAACGTCCTGACTTTC. Residues: CASSRPVTDSGANVLTF.

The gene calls are TRBV6-2 or TRBV6-3 and TRBJ2-2; TRBD1 matches at 7 bases. CDR3 length: 14 residues. Germline trimming cut 6 bases from V and 6 bases from J; bases unmatched to any gene: 7. CDR1 MNHEY and CDR2 SVGEGT come from the germline V gene. CDR3 DNA: TGTGCCAGCAGCGAATACAGGGGCGCCGGGGAGCTGTTTTTT. This encodes CASSEYRGAGELFF.

The rearrangement links TRBV27 to TRBJ2-7, with D perhaps matching TRBD2 (6 bases). Trimming took off 3 bases at V and 3 bases at J, with 9 bases between the two ends. The CDR3 runs to 13 residues. Germline-derived CDR1 and CDR2 are MNHEY and SMNVEV (reference sequence). CDR3 sequence: CASSFRRGYEQYF. CDR3 in DNA: TGTGCCAGCAGTTTTAGGCGGGGCTACGAGCAGTACTTC.

V and J are TRBV10-3 and TRBJ1-3; 7 bases fit TRBD1. V shed 7 bases and J 4 bases; nucleotides not matched to a gene: 1. Germline loops: CDR1 ENHRY, CDR2 SYGVKD. The CDR3 consists of 12 residues. The CDR3 DNA reads as TGTGCCATCATGACAGGGGGAAACACCATATATTTT. The encoded protein is CAIMTGGNTIYF.

In this sample, this clonotype turned up once. The chain carries TRBV11-2 and TRBJ2-2, with D possibly being TRBD2 (5 bases). CDR1 and CDR2 (germline): SGHAT, FQNNGV. The V gene lost 7 bases and the J gene lost 1 base, with 13 bases spanning the gap. The CDR3 consists of 15 residues. The CDR3 DNA follows: TGTGCCAGCACCAGCGGACCCATGAACACCGGGGAGCTGTTTTTT. Translated: CASTSGPMNTGELFF.

This clonotype was detected a few times. This rearrangement joins TRBV20-1 to TRBJ2-3; D perhaps matches TRBD1 (6 bases). The CDR3 has 13 amino acids. Germline values: CDR1 DFQATT, CDR2 SNEGSKA (reference sequence). V lost 1 base to trimming and J lost 4 bases, with 9 bases between them. The chain's CDR3 is CSARGGPPDTQYF. The CDR3 coding sequence is TGCAGTGCTAGAGGGGGGCCCCCAGATACGCAGTATTTT.

The genes are TRBV18 and TRBJ2-5, with TRBD2 matching 12 bases. V trimming: 3 bases; J trimming: 5 bases; junction bases outside the gene matches: 7. Germline V gene lookup returns CDR1 KGHSH and CDR2 LQKENI. The CDR3 covers 16 residues. DNA for the CDR3: TGTGCCAGCTCACCGCGACTAGCGGGAGTGGGGGAGACCCAGTACTTC. Its protein product is CASSPRLAGVGETQYF.

A few counts support this clonotype. The chain uses TRBV20-1 and TRBJ2-4, with D possibly matching TRBD1 (6 bases). CDR3 length: 14 residues. V was trimmed by 3 bases and J by 8 bases, leaving 17 bases between them. Germline CDR1 and CDR2: DFQATT and SNEGSKA (reference sequence). CDR3 loop: CSASVGRGGDIQYF. The CDR3 DNA reads TGCAGTGCTAGTGTCGGCAGGGGTGGGGACATTCAGTACTTC.

This clonotype was seen only a few times. The chain uses TRBV4-3 and TRBJ1-2, with D possibly matching TRBD1 (5 bases). CDR1 is LGHNA and CDR2 is YSLEER in the germline V gene. The CDR3 extends over 14 amino acids. Trimming pared 0 bases from V and 8 bases from J, leaving 13 bases between. The CDR3 DNA reads TGCGCCAGCAGCCAAGACCCGAGGGGTGCGGGCTACACCTTC. Amino acid sequence: CASSQDPRGAGYTF.

This clonotype occurred a few times. The CDR3 DNA is TGTGCCAGCAGTGGATACAGCTACAATGAGCAGTTCTTC. Its translation is CASSGYSYNEQFF. This chain links TRBV2 with TRBJ2-1, with D unclear. Germline V CDR1 and CDR2: SNHLY, FYNNEI. The ends were cut back, 4 bases at V and 3 bases at J, with 7 bases in the middle. The CDR3 sequence is 13 residues long. The full variable domain, with the rest looked up from reference TRBV2 and TRBJ2-1, is EPEVTQTPSHQVTQMGQEVILRCVPISNHLYFYWYRQILGQKVEFLVSFYNNEISEKSEIFDDQFSVERPDGSNFTLKIRSTKLEDSAMYFCASSGYSYNEQFFGPGTRLTVL.

CDR3 bases: TGTGCCACTTCCAGGCGCAGCGGGAGCAATGAGCAGTTCTTC. The encoded protein is CATSRRSGSNEQFF. This chain joins TRBV15 and TRBJ2-1, with 8 bases lining up with TRBD2. CDR1 and CDR2 (germline): LNHNV, YYDKDF (reference sequence). The CDR3 sequence is 14 residues long. Losses at the gene ends were 9 bases for V and 6 bases for J; bases not matched to a gene: 10.

This clonotype showed up just a few times. The V gene is TRBV29-1, the J gene TRBJ1-1; TRBD1 might be the D (6 bases). Germline CDR1 is SQVTM and CDR2 is ANQGSEA. CDR3 length: 15 residues. V lost 1 base, J lost 1 base, and 13 bases lay in between. CDR3 in DNA: TGCAGCGTTGAAGCACAGGGCCTCCCGAACACTGAAGCTTTCTTT. Protein: CSVEAQGLPNTEAFF.

The rearrangement uses TRBV7-2 and TRBJ2-7; TRBD2 matches at 7 bases. After removal of 5 bases from V and 3 bases from J, the junction contained 4 bases not matched to a gene. In germline, CDR1 is SGHTA, CDR2 FQGNSA. There are 13 residues in the CDR3. The CDR3 sequence: CASSRTSYYEQYF. In DNA, the CDR3 is TGTGCCAGCAGCCGGACTAGTTACTACGAGCAGTACTTC.

This clonotype was detected a few times. The V call is TRBV18, the J call TRBJ2-1; 13 bases agree with TRBD2. V was clipped by 3 bases and J by 3 bases; unmatched bases: 2. This CDR3 spans 16 amino acids. Germline V gene sequence: CDR1 KGHSH, CDR2 LQKENI. The CDR3 DNA reads as TGTGCCAGCTCACCGGGACTAGCGGGAAGCTACAATGAGCAGTTCTTC. Protein product: CASSPGLAGSYNEQFF.

The chain is built from TRBV20-1 and TRBJ2-2; TRBD2 matches 7 bases. Germline V CDR1 and CDR2: DFQATT, SNEGSKA (reference sequence). J lost 4 bases, V lost 2 bases, and 7 bases had no gene match. The CDR3 is 15 amino acids. CDR3 sequence: CSARSGRELTGELFF. In DNA, the CDR3 is TGCAGTGCTAGATCAGGGCGGGAGCTCACCGGGGAGCTGTTTTTT.

The chain has TRBV4-3 and TRBJ1-4; no clear D gene. V dropped 3 bases and J dropped 7 bases, with 21 bases sitting between them. The CDR3 is made up of 17 amino acids. Per the germline V gene, CDR1 is LGHNA and CDR2 is YSLEER. CDR3 sequence (DNA): TGCGCCAGCAGCCACCAGACCACCTTTCGAGTTACTGAAAAACTGTTTTTT. Amino acid sequence: CASSHQTTFRVTEKLFF.

The chain combines TRBV5-1 with TRBJ1-2; D call uncertain. The CDR3 consists of 14 residues. The germline V gene has CDR1 SGHRS and CDR2 YFSETQ. V shed 1 base and J shed 5 bases, with 12 bases lying between them. CDR3: CASSLWETVYGYTF. The DNA for the CDR3 is TGCGCCAGCAGCTTGTGGGAGACGGTGTATGGCTACACCTTC.

The table lists this clonotype with a few counts. This chain uses TRBV20-1 with TRBJ2-3; TRBD2 aligns across 7 bases. The CDR3 totals 13 residues. Germline V gives CDR1 DFQATT, CDR2 SNEGSKA (reference sequence). With 7 bases clipped from V and 2 bases from J, the junction kept 6 bases outside the gene matches. DNA of the CDR3: TGCAGTGGGCTTGCGGGAGCCACAGATACGCAGTATTTT. It translates to CSGLAGATDTQYF.

This clonotype came up many times. This sequence joins TRBV5-1 and TRBJ1-6; D gene uncertain. Germline loops: CDR1 SGHRS, CDR2 YFSETQ. This CDR3 has 13 amino acids. The germline V and J ends were trimmed by 0 bases and 7 bases, with 5 bases remaining between them. For the CDR3, the DNA is TGCGCCAGCAGCTTGGCTCGAAATTCACCCCTCCACTTT. It specifies CASSLARNSPLHF. Full variable domain (missing parts from reference TRBV5-1 and TRBJ1-6): KAGVTQTPRYLIKTRGQQVTLSCSPISGHRSVSWYQQTPGQGLQFLFEYFSETQRNKGNFPGRFSGRQFSNSRSEMNVSTLELGDSALYLCASSLARNSPLHFGNGTRLTVT.

This clonotype has a handful of counts. The gene calls are TRBV12-3 or TRBV12-4 and TRBJ2-7; 9 nucleotides agree with TRBD1. This CDR3 spans 15 amino acids. With V trimmed by 6 bases and J by 3 bases, 9 bases remained unmatched. Here the CDR3 DNA reads TGTGCCAGCAGCCGAATCCGGGACAGGGTCTACGAGCAGTACTTC. It is translated as CASSRIRDRVYEQYF.

This clonotype came up once. The J gene is TRBJ2-5, the V gene TRBV20-1, with TRBD2 matching 7 bases. There are 13 residues in the CDR3. J gave up 5 bases and V 3 bases, and 6 bases lay outside the gene matches. CDR1 and CDR2 (germline): DFQATT, SNEGSKA (reference sequence). The CDR3 DNA is TGCAGTGCTAGGACGGGAGGCTGGGAGACCCAGTACTTC. Residues: CSARTGGWETQYF.

This clonotype was observed many times. The J gene is TRBJ2-1, the V gene TRBV5-1, with 8 positions matching TRBD2. J lost 8 bases, V lost 4 bases, and 5 bases had no gene match. CDR1 is SGHRS and CDR2 is YFSETQ in the germline V gene. There are 13 residues in the CDR3. The CDR3 region is CASSSGTSYEQFF. Here the CDR3 DNA reads TGCGCCAGCAGCAGCGGGACTAGTTATGAGCAGTTCTTC.

This clonotype was seen a handful of times. The chain links TRBV4-1 to TRBJ1-3; D call uncertain. The CDR3 contains 16 residues. V gave up 1 base and J gave up 4 bases, with 14 bases separating them. The germline V gene has CDR1 MGHRA and CDR2 YSYEKL. CDR3 sequence (DNA): TGCGCCAGCAGCCAAGGAAAAGGGTCGTCGGGAAACACCATATATTTT. This codes for CASSQGKGSSGNTIYF.

This clonotype was seen only a few times. The rearrangement links TRBV7-9 to TRBJ1-4; D call uncertain. Per germline, CDR1 SEHNR and CDR2 FQNEAQ (reference sequence). Deletions cut 2 bases from V and 8 bases from J, with 9 bases between. CDR3 length equals 13 residues. CDR3 residues: CASSLSQGEKLFF. The CDR3 nucleotides read TGTGCCAGCAGCTTATCACAAGGAGAAAAACTGTTTTTT.

The rearrangement uses TRBV5-6 and TRBJ1-1; maybe TRBD1 (5 bases). Germline loops: CDR1 SGHDT, CDR2 YYEEEE. V gave up 4 bases and J gave up 2 bases, with 15 bases separating them. The CDR3 runs 15 residues. CDR3 in amino acids: CASSLGVGENTEAFF. The CDR3, as DNA: TGTGCCAGCAGCCTAGGGGTTGGAGAAAACACTGAAGCTTTCTTT.

The chain links TRBV3-1 to TRBJ2-1, with a tentative D call TRBD1 (5 bases). Trimming stripped 0 bases from V and 8 bases from J, with 14 bases between. The germline CDR1 and CDR2 sequences are LGHDT and YNNKEL (reference sequence). The CDR3 is made up of 15 amino acids. The CDR3, as DNA: TGTGCCAGCAGCCAAGATCCCCCAGGGATCGATGAGCAGTTCTTC. This gives the protein CASSQDPPGIDEQFF.

The chain has TRBV5-4 and TRBJ1-1; D possibly corresponds to TRBD1 (6 bases). Germline V gene sequence: CDR1 SGHNT, CDR2 YYREEE (reference sequence). V lost 3 bases, J lost 4 bases, and 16 bases lay in between. CDR3 length equals 15 residues. The CDR3 nucleotides are TGTGCCAGCAGCTCATTAACAGGGTTGGGCACTGAAGCTTTCTTT. This encodes CASSSLTGLGTEAFF.

This clonotype was seen ten or more times. The V and J genes are TRBV29-1 and TRBJ1-1; 7 nucleotides agree with TRBD1. The ends lost 3 bases at V and 4 bases at J; junction bases unmatched: 5. Germline V lookup: CDR1 SQVTM, CDR2 ANQGSEA. This CDR3 has 13 residues. CDR3: CSVEDRRGTEAFF. CDR3 sequence (DNA): TGCAGCGTTGAGGACAGGCGAGGCACTGAAGCTTTCTTT. The whole variable domain, filled in from reference TRBV29-1 and TRBJ1-1, reads SAVISQKPSRDICQRGTSLTIQCQVDSQVTMMFWYRQQPGQSLTLIATANQGSEATYESGFVIDKFPISRPNLTFSTLTVSNMSPEDSSIYLCSVEDRRGTEAFFGQGTRLTVV.

This chain connects TRBV6-5 to TRBJ2-3; D is perhaps TRBD1 (5 bases). The germline V gene encodes CDR1 MNHEY and CDR2 SVGAGI. V dropped 0 bases and J dropped 6 bases, with 16 bases sitting between them. This CDR3 region has 16 residues. CDR3 region: CASSYSLGANADTQYF. DNA of the CDR3: TGTGCCAGCAGTTACTCGTTAGGGGCAAACGCGGATACGCAGTATTTT.